The sample holds many counts of the clone carrying this T cell receptor (beta chain). This sample was taken from a study of glioma-infiltrating T cells. Across the whole study: About 920,000 peripheral T cells were targeted at about 4.5- to 10-fold coverage.

Using RNA template, CDR3s of TCR alpha and beta were amplified with iRepertoire arm-PCR. One entry per CDR3 protein results from TCRdb running MiXCR on the multiplex PCR reads. This table has about 380,000 distinct CDR3 sequences, roughly 41% appearing once. Deletions cut 1 base from V and 2 bases from J, with 8 bases between. Germline CDR1 reads MNHEY; CDR2 reads SMNVEV (reference sequence). The CDR3 sequence is 14 residues long. The sequenced sample was glioma tissue, nonneoplastic brain tissue, or PBMCs (not recorded which). This clonotype originated in a human donor with low-grade glioma or glioblastoma, undergoing nonglioma brain surgery, or in good health (not recorded which). The chain uses TRBV27 and TRBJ1-1; possibly TRBD1 for D (5 bases). DNA of the CDR3: TGTGCCAGCAGTTTATGGGGCGCAAACACTGAAGCTTTCTTT. Translated, it gives CASSLWGANTEAFF.